The entry below gives a single T cell receptor (beta chain) sequence along with its context. One base away lies a much larger clone, so this may be a sequencing read error. The data are from a study of T cells in Graves' hyperthyroidism and ophthalmopathy. Germline loops: CDR1 SNHLY, CDR2 FYNNEI. The CDR3 extends over 15 amino acids. V shed 4 bases and J shed 8 bases, with 15 bases lying between them. The investigators amplified TCR beta CDR3 regions from RNA transcripts. HTBI primers were the set used in a first-round RT-PCR of the TCR CDR3. TCRdb recomputed calls from the multiplex PCR reads with MiXCR, one row per CDR3 protein. The sample lists 650,000 to 800,000 distinct CDR3 sequences; about 45% were seen once.

The rearrangement uses TRBV2 and TRBJ1-6; TRBD1 might be the D (5 bases). The sequence was collected from an adult man with Graves' disease, either hyperthyroidism or ophthalmopathy (not recorded which). Sequenced: peripheral blood or thyroid tissue (not recorded which). The CDR3 reads CASSVRRGSHSPLHF. For the CDR3, the DNA is TGTGCCAGCAGTGTCCGACGGGGCTCCCATTCACCCCTCCACTTT.